The subject of this entry is one T cell receptor beta chain. This clonotype has only a few counts. No antigen is known for it. No much larger clone exists at a distance of one base, and base qualities are not known. This sample was included in a study of T cells after yellow fever vaccination (dated by TCRdb to between 2018 and 2021). About the investigation overall: The SMART-Seq v4 Ultra Low Input RNA kit was used to prepare libraries from fractions with low cell numbers. To follow T-cell clones before and after primary and booster YFV17D yellow fever vaccination, bulk TCR alpha and beta repertoires were sequenced over time. Blood was drawn at multiple timepoints before and after primary and secondary immunization, with bulk PBMC replicates and cell subsets isolated. Two healthy male donors made up the cohort, one aged 18 to 29 years and the other aged 30 to 40 years. General study outcomes and caveats: The study included only a couple of donors, which limits how far the findings can be generalized. Compared with the primary T-cell response, the secondary T-cell response was weaker but faster, peaking on day 5 rather than day 15. After the booster, most clones that had expanded after primary vaccination were detected again (nearly 98% of CD4 and about 88% of CD8), suggesting broad maintenance of memory. Computational filtering was needed because FACS-sorted repertoires could contain abundant contaminating clonotypes from the bulk population. A small fraction of clonotypes showed up in both the CD4 and CD8 compartments, probably as a result of convergent recombination.

Synthesis of TCR cDNA relied on 5'RACE template switching, a step that introduced a universal primer site along with unique molecular identifiers. Priming of cDNA synthesis was performed from both the TCR alpha and TCR beta constant segments. Library amplification used two PCR steps, and the second PCR step added sample barcodes and sequencing adapters. Sequencing of libraries was performed on Illumina HiSeq 2500 (2x100 bp) or NovaSeq (2x150 bp). In the paper's pipeline: Demultiplexing of reads and collapsing into UMI consensus sequences were performed with MIGEC, and V(D)J alignment was carried out with MiXCR. Using edgeR on replicate PBMC samples, clonotypes were called vaccine-responding if FDR was below 0.01 and the log2 fold change was above 5 up to day 15. Each bulk clonotype was labeled CD4 or CD8 based on which sequenced repertoire, CD4 or CD8, contained the clonotype at higher abundance. Using fastp at Q25 and MiXCR, TCRdb reprocessed the public reads and kept productive beta chains. Here each entry gathers all rows of one CDR3 protein and keeps the most common genes and DNA. Clone size and V and J calls follow TCRdb, not the original study. The sample table records approximately 150,000 distinct CDR3 sequences; 5.5% to 8% of these occur just once. The ten largest make up 2.9% of the sample.

The treatment or condition label for this specimen denotes: live attenuated yellow fever vaccine strain. A standard Ficoll-Paque protocol was used to isolate PBMCs from peripheral blood. Dynabeads CD4 and CD8 positive selection kits were used to isolate CD4 and CD8 T-cell fractions. TriZol was used to extract RNA from bulk PBMCs, CD4 and CD8 fractions, and dextramer-positive and dextramer-negative fractions. Trimming at the junction amounts to 5 bases on V and 0 bases on J, and the germline ends lie 8 bases apart. Taken from the germline V gene, the CDR1 and CDR2 loops are LGHNA and YNFKEQ. The CDR3 runs 14 residues from the cysteine to the phenylalanine. Only the CDR3 DNA is retained, 42 bases long and in frame from the first base.

Sequences were derived from CD4+ T cells sorted from PBMCs, sampled on the day of the first yellow fever vaccination. In this chain, TRBV4-2 is recombined with TRBJ1-5; the D region possibly corresponds to TRBD1 (6 bases align). This sequence originates from a man younger than 30 who received the YFV17D yellow fever vaccine. The CDR3 region reads CASSGGGSNQPQHF. Read as DNA, the sequence is TGTGCCAGCAGCGGAGGGGGTAGCAATCAGCCCCAGCATTTT.